One and the same sample provided the 30 T cell receptor beta chains below, sequenced in a study of blood T cell repertoires in COVID-19. Sequenced by immunoSEQ multiplex PCR; TCRdb stores in-frame clones only, minus some. Here the sample spans roughly 66,000 clones, about 90% being singletons. Sequenced input: peripheral blood. These receptors all come from a human donor with active COVID-19. The donor label of this sample is uncertain.

The CDR3 loop reads CASKTQGIGELFF. DNA for the CDR3: TGTGCCAGTAAGACACAGGGGATCGGGGAGCTGTTTTTT. The rearrangement links TRBV19 to TRBJ2-2; 7 bases line up with TRBD1. Germline loops: CDR1 LNHDA, CDR2 SQIVND (reference sequence). V was clipped by 7 bases and J by 7 bases; unmatched bases: 6. The CDR3 spans 13 residues. The variable domain in full, with the rest retrieved from reference TRBV19 and TRBJ2-2, is DGGITQSPKYLFRKEGQNVTLSCEQNLNHDAMYWYRQDPGQGLRLIYYSQIVNDFQKGDIAEGYSVSREKKESFPLTVTSAQKNPTAFYLCASKTQGIGELFFGEGSRLTVL.

The genes are TRBV27 and TRBJ2-5; D perhaps matches TRBD1 (6 bases). The CDR3 consists of 14 residues. Germline lookup yields CDR1 MNHEY and CDR2 SMNVEV (reference sequence). Trimming removed 5 bases at V and 5 bases at J, with 15 bases between. This CDR3 is CASSRDTLAETQYF. The CDR3 DNA reads TGTGCCAGCAGTCGGGACACCTTAGCTGAGACCCAGTACTTC.

The V gene is TRBV19, the J gene TRBJ2-5; possibly TRBD1 for D (5 bases). Germline CDR1 LNHDA, CDR2 SQIVND (reference sequence). The CDR3 spans 12 residues. Trimming took off 3 bases at V and 4 bases at J, with 6 bases between the two ends. The CDR3 sequence is CASSIQGETQYF. In DNA, the CDR3 is TGTGCCAGTAGTATCCAGGGAGAGACCCAGTACTTC.

This chain connects TRBV7-9 to TRBJ1-2, with D tentatively TRBD1 (5 bases). CDR1 and CDR2 from the germline V gene are SEHNR and FQNEAQ (reference sequence). There are 12 residues in the CDR3. V lost 3 bases and J lost 7, with 9 bases in between. CDR3 DNA sequence: TGTGCCAGCAGCTTCTGGGGGGGTGGCTACACCTTC. Its protein product is CASSFWGGGYTF.

The chain carries TRBV24-1 and TRBJ2-1; 7 bases map to TRBD2. The V gene end was trimmed by 9 bases and the J gene end by 7 bases; junction bases not matched to a gene: 5. The CDR3 sequence is 12 residues long. Germline CDR1 KGHDR, CDR2 SFDVKD. The CDR3 is CATGTNLNEQFF. The CDR3 region has the DNA TGTGCCACCGGGACTAACCTTAATGAGCAGTTCTTC.

In this sample, this clone turned up once. The rearrangement joins TRBV10-3 to TRBJ2-2, with D uncertain. From germline, CDR1 is ENHRY and CDR2 SYGVKD. Between the trimmed V and J ends, which lost 8 bases and 6 bases, there was a span of 16 bases. The CDR3 loop spans 14 amino acids. The DNA of the CDR3 is TGTGCCATCGAAGCTAGTGGGTCCGCCGGGGAGCTGTTTTTT. Residues: CAIEASGSAGELFF.

The chain joins TRBV5-5 to TRBJ2-1; TRBD2 agrees at 13 bases. CDR1 SGHKS and CDR2 YYEKEE come from the germline V gene (reference sequence). V shed 0 bases, J shed 7 bases, and the junction held 4 bases outside the gene matches. This CDR3 region has 16 residues. CDR3 region: CASSLGTSGSLNEQFF. The CDR3, as DNA: TGTGCCAGCAGCTTGGGGACTAGCGGGAGTTTGAATGAGCAGTTCTTC.

V gene TRBV29-1 combines with J gene TRBJ1-1; weak D call: TRBD1 (5 bases). V lost 4 bases, J lost 4 bases, and 16 bases lay in between. Germline assignment: CDR1 SQVTM and CDR2 ANQGSEA. The CDR3 consists of 14 residues. In DNA, the CDR3 is TGCAGCGTTGTATCAGGGTCTTCGGGCACTGAAGCTTTCTTT. This codes for CSVVSGSSGTEAFF.

The J gene is TRBJ1-2, the V gene TRBV3-1 (or the pseudogene TRBV3-2), with TRBD1 as a possible D gene (5 bases). Germline lookup yields CDR1 LGHDT and CDR2 YNNKEL (reference sequence). The CDR3 has 15 amino acids. Trimming took 0 bases from V and 4 from J, leaving 12 bases between them. CDR3 amino acids: CASSQDYQGGYGYTF. The CDR3 DNA follows: TGTGCCAGCAGCCAAGATTACCAGGGAGGCTATGGCTACACCTTC.

The chain uses TRBV7-2 and TRBJ2-7, with a tentative D call TRBD2 (7 bases). Germline lookup yields CDR1 SGHTA and CDR2 FQGNSA. This CDR3 has 15 residues. The ends were cut back, 7 bases at V and 0 bases at J, with 16 bases in the middle. The CDR3 nucleotides are TGTGCCAGCACTATCGGGGGGCCAATCTCCTACGAGCAGTACTTC. It yields the protein CASTIGGPISYEQYF.

The CDR3 reads CASSPGSSGSPLTQYF. CDR3 coding DNA: TGTGCCAGCAGTCCCGGTTCAAGCGGGAGTCCCCTTACGCAGTATTTT. The genes are TRBV6-6 and TRBJ2-3; 8 bases match TRBD2. This CDR3 has 16 amino acids. V lost 5 bases, J lost 8 bases, and 15 bases stayed unmatched. The germline V gene encodes CDR1 MNHNY and CDR2 SVGAGI (reference sequence).

The chain couples TRBV2 to TRBJ1-5; 9 nucleotides agree with TRBD1. The V gene end was trimmed by 4 bases and the J gene end by 4 bases; junction bases not matched to a gene: 2. The CDR3 sequence is 14 residues long. CDR1 and CDR2 from the germline V gene are SNHLY and FYNNEI. This CDR3 reads CASSGDRDNQPQHF. The CDR3 coding sequence is TGTGCCAGCAGTGGGGACAGGGATAATCAGCCCCAGCATTTT.

The chain has TRBV6-1 and TRBJ2-7; 8 nucleotides align to TRBD2. Germline trimming cut 2 bases from V and 1 base from J; bases unmatched to any gene: 7. This CDR3 contains 16 residues. Germline V gene sequence: CDR1 MNHNS, CDR2 SASEGT. The CDR3 bases are TGTGCCAGCAGTGAACGGGAGGGGAGATTTTCCTACGAGCAGTACTTC. Protein: CASSEREGRFSYEQYF.

The CDR3 here is CASSYRREGRATQYF. The CDR3 DNA sequence: TGTGCCAGCAGTTACCGGCGGGAGGGCCGGGCTACGCAGTATTTT. V and J are TRBV6-6 and TRBJ2-3; 9 nucleotides agree with TRBD2. This CDR3 comprises 15 residues. CDR1 is MNHNY and CDR2 is SVGAGI in the germline V gene (reference sequence). Trimming at V came to 2 bases and at J to 8 bases, leaving 8 bases not matched to a gene.

The chain is built from TRBV28 and TRBJ1-4; 8 bases align to TRBD1. V shed 5 bases, J shed 7 bases, and the junction held 9 bases outside the gene matches. This CDR3 spans 15 amino acids. Per germline, CDR1 MDHEN and CDR2 SYDVKM. CDR3 coding DNA: TGTGCCAGCAGTCGCCCCCAGGGGGCGCGTGAAAAACTGTTTTTT. Its protein is CASSRPQGAREKLFF.

The chain uses TRBV30 and TRBJ2-5, with D perhaps matching TRBD2 (6 bases). Trimming took 2 bases from V and 5 from J, leaving 9 bases between them. Germline assignment: CDR1 GTSNPN and CDR2 SVGIG (reference sequence). This CDR3 comprises 12 residues. Here the CDR3 reads CAWSPGVETQYF. For the CDR3, the DNA is TGTGCCTGGAGTCCGGGGGTCGAGACCCAGTACTTC.

The CDR3 DNA is TGTGCCAGCAGTCGAGGGACAGGGGGTGGCACTGAAGCTTTCTTT. Translating gives CASSRGTGGGTEAFF. V gene TRBV6-5 combines with J gene TRBJ1-1; 11 bases match TRBD1. Unmatched junction bases numbered 6, after V lost 5 bases and J lost 4 bases. Germline CDR1 is MNHEY and CDR2 is SVGAGI. This CDR3 has 15 amino acids.

The rearrangement uses TRBV13 and TRBJ1-1; D perhaps matches TRBD1 (6 bases). The CDR3 sequence is 13 residues long. The germline V gene has CDR1 PRHDT and CDR2 FYEKMQ (reference sequence). Trimming took off 7 bases at V and 6 bases at J, with 15 bases between the two ends. CDR3 amino acids: CASNEKGESEAFF. The DNA for the CDR3 is TGTGCCAGCAACGAAAAGGGGGAATCTGAAGCTTTCTTT. The full variable domain, completed using reference TRBV13 and TRBJ1-1, is AAGVIQSPRHLIKEKRETATLKCYPIPRHDTVYWYQQGPGQDPQFLISFYEKMQSDKGSIPDRFSAQQFSDYHSELNMSSLELGDSALYFCASNEKGESEAFFGQGTRLTVV.

This clone was seen only a few times. The CDR3 region has the DNA TGTGCCAGCAGTGAAGGGAGGACTGGAAACACCATATATTTT. Protein sequence: CASSEGRTGNTIYF. The chain employs TRBV27 and TRBJ1-3; D call uncertain. Germline V gene sequence: CDR1 MNHEY, CDR2 SMNVEV (reference sequence). V was clipped by 5 bases and J by 2 bases, with 10 bases between them. This CDR3 spans 14 amino acids.

This clone was detected once. V gene TRBV12-5 combines with J gene TRBJ1-1, with D perhaps matching TRBD1 (6 bases). This CDR3 is built from 14 residues. Germline V gene lookup returns CDR1 LGHNT and CDR2 FRNRAP. Trimming removed 1 base at V and 5 bases at J, with 11 bases between. CDR3 loop: CASGLAGARTEAFF. In DNA form, the CDR3 reads TGTGCTAGTGGTTTGGCAGGGGCGAGGACTGAAGCTTTCTTT.

The J gene is TRBJ2-1, the V gene TRBV18; D perhaps matches TRBD1 (5 bases). There are 16 residues in the CDR3. The V gene's germline CDR1 is KGHSH and CDR2 LQKENI. Between the trimmed V and J ends, which lost 3 bases and 0 bases, there was a span of 12 bases. The CDR3 is CASSPGRRSSYNEQFF. The DNA of the CDR3 is TGTGCCAGCTCACCGGGGCGCAGGAGCTCCTACAATGAGCAGTTCTTC.

This clone was counted a single time. DNA of the CDR3: TGTGCCAGCAGTTATGATTCCGAGGGTAGGGAGACCCAGTACTTC. Translated, it gives CASSYDSEGRETQYF. V and J are TRBV6-2 or TRBV6-3 and TRBJ2-5, with D maybe TRBD2 (5 bases). V lost 3 bases, J lost 5 bases, and 16 bases lay in between. Germline assignment: CDR1 MNHEY and CDR2 SVGEGT. This CDR3 contains 15 residues.

The chain joins TRBV19 to TRBJ1-6; 7 bases map to TRBD1. Germline trimming cut 4 bases from V and 9 bases from J; bases unmatched to any gene: 12. The germline CDR1 and CDR2 sequences are LNHDA and SQIVND (reference sequence). The CDR3 is 16 amino acids. The CDR3 nucleotides are TGTGCCAGTAGTAACTCCCCGGACAGGAGGACTTCACCCCTCCACTTT. Its protein is CASSNSPDRRTSPLHF.

The chain recombines TRBV3-1 (or the pseudogene TRBV3-2) with TRBJ1-2, with D maybe TRBD1 (6 bases). V lost 4 bases to trimming and J lost 4 bases, with 7 bases between them. Germline CDR1 and CDR2: LGHDT and YNNKEL (reference sequence). The CDR3 spans 12 residues. The CDR3 sequence is CASSPRGYGYTF. Here the CDR3 DNA reads TGTGCCAGCAGCCCCAGGGGCTATGGCTACACCTTC.

The V and J genes are TRBV30 and TRBJ2-1, with unresolved D. Germline V gene sequence: CDR1 GTSNPN, CDR2 SVGIG (reference sequence). This CDR3 has 14 amino acids. V lost 7 bases, J lost 0 bases, and 13 bases lay in between. CDR3 DNA sequence: TGTGCCTCCGGAGCTTTCAGCTCCTACAATGAGCAGTTCTTC. Its translation: CASGAFSSYNEQFF.

The rearrangement joins TRBV5-6 to TRBJ1-1; 7 bases align to TRBD1. The ends lost 0 bases at V and 0 bases at J; junction bases unmatched: 14. CDR1 and CDR2 from the germline V gene are SGHDT and YYEEEE. The CDR3 length is 19 residues. CDR3 in amino acids: CASSLGRGTSGPMNTEAFF. As DNA, the CDR3 is TGTGCCAGCAGCTTGGGCAGGGGGACATCAGGGCCCATGAACACTGAAGCTTTCTTT.

The chain combines TRBV28 with TRBJ2-7; 9 positions match TRBD1. The germline V gene has CDR1 MDHEN and CDR2 SYDVKM. This CDR3 has 15 amino acids. Trimming removed 5 bases from V and 1 base from J; junction bases left unmatched: 6. CDR3 nucleotide sequence: TGTGCCAGCAGTCCGTACGGGACAGGGTCCTACGAGCAGTACTTC. Encoded protein: CASSPYGTGSYEQYF.

The chain joins TRBV19 to TRBJ1-1; 9 positions match TRBD1. The CDR3 sequence is 14 residues long. Germline trimming cut 5 bases from V and 4 bases from J; bases unmatched to any gene: 5. The germline CDR1 and CDR2 sequences are LNHDA and SQIVND (reference sequence). The CDR3 loop is CASSLDRGLTEAFF. The CDR3 DNA is TGTGCCAGTAGTTTGGACAGGGGCCTCACTGAAGCTTTCTTT.

The chain employs TRBV19 and TRBJ2-1, with 15 bases identical to TRBD2. Germline values: CDR1 LNHDA, CDR2 SQIVND (reference sequence). With 5 bases clipped from V and 6 bases from J, the junction kept 2 bases outside the gene matches. This CDR3 is built from 15 residues. CDR3 residues: CASSLGLAGGNEQFF. The DNA of the CDR3 is TGTGCCAGTAGTCTGGGACTAGCGGGGGGCAATGAGCAGTTCTTC.

The chain is built from TRBV6-5 and TRBJ2-7, with D tentatively TRBD2 (6 bases). The CDR3 contains 14 residues. Looked up from germline, CDR1 is MNHEY and CDR2 is SVGAGI. The V and J ends lost 0 bases and 6 bases respectively, with 12 bases between them. CDR3 residues: CASSYSNVGGEQYF. CDR3 DNA: TGTGCCAGCAGTTACTCGAATGTCGGGGGCGAGCAGTACTTC.